The sequence of this TCR beta chain was determined in a study of OX40 agonist ivuxolimab in advanced cancers. Method: immunoSEQ multiplex PCR; TCRdb's copy keeps in-frame clones and lacks some. This sample has around 100,000 clones, with approximately 95% found just once. V was clipped by 2 bases and J by 6 bases, with 10 bases between them. Per germline, CDR1 MNHEY and CDR2 SMNVEV (reference sequence). The CDR3 covers 13 residues. The V call is TRBV27, the J call TRBJ1-1; no definite D call. The receptor's source is an adult with an advanced solid tumor such as melanoma, head and neck, liver or kidney cancer. The specimen was CD4+ or CD8+ T cells sorted from blood, collected in a trial of the OX40 agonist ivuxolimab. The CDR3 DNA reads as TGTGCCAGCAGTTTAAGCTATGGGTCTGAAGCTTTCTTT. It specifies CASSLSYGSEAFF.